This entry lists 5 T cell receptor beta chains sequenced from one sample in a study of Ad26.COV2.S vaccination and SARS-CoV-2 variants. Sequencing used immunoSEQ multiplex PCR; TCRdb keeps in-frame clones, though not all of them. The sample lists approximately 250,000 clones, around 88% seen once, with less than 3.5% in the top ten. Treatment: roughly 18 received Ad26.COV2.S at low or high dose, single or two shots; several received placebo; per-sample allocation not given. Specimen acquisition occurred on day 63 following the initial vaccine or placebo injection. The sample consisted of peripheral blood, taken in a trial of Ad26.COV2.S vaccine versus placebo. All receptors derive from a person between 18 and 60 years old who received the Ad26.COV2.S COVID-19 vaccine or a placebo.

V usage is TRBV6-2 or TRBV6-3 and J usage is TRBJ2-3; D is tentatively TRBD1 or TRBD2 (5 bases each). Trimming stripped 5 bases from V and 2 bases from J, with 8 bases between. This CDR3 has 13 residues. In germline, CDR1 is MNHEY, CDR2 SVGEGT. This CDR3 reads CASSRDVTDTQYF. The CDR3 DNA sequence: TGTGCCAGCAGTAGGGACGTCACAGATACGCAGTATTTT.

The CDR3 DNA is TGTGCCTGGAGGGGGACAGCCTCTGGAAACACCATATATTTT. Its translation is CAWRGTASGNTIYF. This chain joins TRBV30 and TRBJ1-3, with 7 bases identical to TRBD1. Germline CDR1 reads GTSNPN; CDR2 reads SVGIG (reference sequence). The V segment lost 3 bases and the J segment 0 bases; nucleotides outside the gene matches: 2. The CDR3 contains 14 residues.

Here the CDR3 DNA reads TGTGCCAGCAGTGAAGCTCGGGTAATGGCTGGAAACACCATATATTTT. Translating it yields CASSEARVMAGNTIYF. V usage is TRBV2 and J usage is TRBJ1-3; D remains ambiguous. This CDR3 region has 16 residues. Per germline, CDR1 SNHLY and CDR2 FYNNEI. The V end lost 0 bases, the J end lost 2 bases, and 11 bases lay between the germline ends.

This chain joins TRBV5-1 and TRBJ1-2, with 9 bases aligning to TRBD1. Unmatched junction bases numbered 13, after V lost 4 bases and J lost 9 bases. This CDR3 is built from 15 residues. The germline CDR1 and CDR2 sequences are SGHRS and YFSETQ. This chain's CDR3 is CASSPSGGQGLSYTF. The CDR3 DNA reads TGCGCCAGCAGCCCCTCGGGAGGACAGGGGTTGAGCTACACCTTC. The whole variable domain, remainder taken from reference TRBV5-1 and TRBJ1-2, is KAGVTQTPRYLIKTRGQQVTLSCSPISGHRSVSWYQQTPGQGLQFLFEYFSETQRNKGNFPGRFSGRQFSNSRSEMNVSTLELGDSALYLCASSPSGGQGLSYTFGSGTRLTVV.

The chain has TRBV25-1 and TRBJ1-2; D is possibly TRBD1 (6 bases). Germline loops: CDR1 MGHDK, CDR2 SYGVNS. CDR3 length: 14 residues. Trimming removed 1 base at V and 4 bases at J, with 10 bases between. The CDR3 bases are TGTGCCAGCAGTGAATGGGTAGGGGGCTATGGCTACACCTTC. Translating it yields CASSEWVGGYGYTF.